These 22 T cell receptor beta chains came from one sample sequenced in a study of regulatory T cells in long-lasting Graves disease. Time point specified: persistent/refractory GD, antithyroid drugs over 5 years with positive TRAb. PBMC RNA served as the TCR library source. Building the TCR beta libraries relied on iRepertoire HTBI primers, and CDR3 regions underwent Arm-PCR. TCRdb reanalysed the multiplex PCR reads using MiXCR and keeps one entry per CDR3 protein. The top ten clones hold 26% of a sample with approximately 440,000 distinct CDR3 sequences, 23% of them seen once. The source material was peripheral blood mononuclear cells (PBMCs), sampled when the disease was refractory, from a patient treated with antithyroid drugs. All receptors derive from a female donor with Graves disease.

Many counts were recorded for this clonotype. This rearrangement joins TRBV7-6 to TRBJ1-1; a weak D match, TRBD1 (6 bases). Germline V lookup: CDR1 SGHVS, CDR2 FNYEAQ. V shed 1 base and J shed 1 base, with 13 bases lying between them. The CDR3 runs to 16 residues. CDR3 sequence: CASSLGAGQTNTEAFF. CDR3 sequence (DNA): TGTGCCAGCAGCTTAGGAGCCGGACAGACGAACACTGAAGCTTTCTTT. The complete variable domain, with remaining parts taken from reference TRBV7-6 and TRBJ1-1, reads GAGVSQSPRYKVTKRGQDVALRCDPISGHVSLYWYRQALGQGPEFLTYFNYEAQQDKSGLPNDRFSAERPEGSISTLTIQRTEQRDSAMYRCASSLGAGQTNTEAFFGQGTRLTVV.

Many counts were recorded for this clonotype. This sequence joins TRBV20-1 and TRBJ1-6, with TRBD1 as a possible D gene (5 bases). Germline loops: CDR1 DFQATT, CDR2 SNEGSKA (reference sequence). The CDR3 is made up of 15 amino acids. Deletions cut 5 bases from V and 5 bases from J, with 16 bases between. In nucleotides, the CDR3 is TGCAGTGCTCGAAACCCGGGACGGAATAATTCACCCCTCCACTTT. Amino acids: CSARNPGRNNSPLHF.

This clonotype was seen at least ten times. The chain recombines TRBV24-1 with TRBJ2-5, with 8 bases that match TRBD1. Germline V gene lookup returns CDR1 KGHDR and CDR2 SFDVKD. V lost 3 bases and J lost 5; bases outside the gene matches: 7. There are 15 residues in the CDR3. This CDR3 is CATSDAGGAGETQYF. The CDR3 region has the DNA TGTGCCACCAGTGATGCAGGGGGCGCAGGGGAGACCCAGTACTTC.

This chain uses TRBV20-1 with TRBJ1-2; TRBD1 agrees at 8 bases. The CDR3 has 13 residues. The V and J ends lost 8 bases and 8 bases, in that order; junction bases with no gene match: 13. The germline gives CDR1 DFQATT, CDR2 SNEGSKA (reference sequence). The CDR3, as DNA: TGCAGTACGAGAGGACAGGGAAGATACGGCTACACCTTC. Encoded protein: CSTRGQGRYGYTF.

This chain uses TRBV27 with TRBJ2-7; possible D gene TRBD2, 6 bases. V was pared by 5 bases and J by 0 bases, with 11 bases between. This CDR3 has 14 residues. Germline CDR1 reads MNHEY; CDR2 reads SMNVEV (reference sequence). DNA of the CDR3: TGTGCCAGCAGTATCAGCGGGTACTCCTACGAGCAGTACTTC. Its protein product is CASSISGYSYEQYF.

The sample holds a few counts of this clonotype. The junction departs from the called germline gene at one end, perhaps through a read error. The chain joins TRBV5-1 to TRBJ2-4; perhaps TRBD1 as D (6 bases). The CDR3 contains 16 residues. Germline CDR1 SGHRS, CDR2 YFSETQ. The CDR3 here is CASSFLQGRGGNIQYF. DNA for the CDR3: TGTGCCAGCAGCTTCCTACAGGGACGCGGCGGAAACATTCAGTACTTC. The full variable domain, with the rest looked up from reference TRBV5-1 and TRBJ2-4, is KAGVTQTPRYLIKTRGQQVTLSCSPISGHRSVSWYQQTPGQGLQFLFEYFSETQRNKGNFPGRFSGRQFSNSRSEMNVSTLELGDSALYLCASSFLQGRGGNIQYFGAGTRLSVL.

The chain has TRBV29-1 and TRBJ2-7; no reliable D call. The CDR3 consists of 11 residues. V shed 1 base and J shed 5 bases, with 6 bases lying between them. Germline V gene sequence: CDR1 SQVTM, CDR2 ANQGSEA. CDR3 region: CSVEVWDEQYF. The CDR3 DNA is TGCAGCGTTGAAGTTTGGGACGAGCAGTACTTC.

This clonotype was recorded many times. V is TRBV29-1 and J is TRBJ2-5, with TRBD2 matching 8 bases. The CDR3 is 15 amino acids. V was clipped by 4 bases and J by 5 bases; unmatched bases: 12. CDR1 is SQVTM, CDR2 ANQGSEA, per germline. CDR3 DNA: TGCAGCGTTGTTCGGGAGGGCGGGAGTCGGGAGACCCAGTACTTC. Translating it yields CSVVREGGSRETQYF.

This clonotype was counted ten times or more. The chain uses TRBV7-2 and TRBJ2-7; perhaps TRBD1 as D (6 bases). Trimming cost V 1 base and J 3 bases, with 16 bases left between them. Germline V gene lookup returns CDR1 SGHTA and CDR2 FQGNSA. The CDR3 contains 16 residues. CDR3 nucleotides: TGTGCCAGCAGCTTAGTAGTCAGGGGTTATCTCTACGAGCAGTACTTC. This gives the protein CASSLVVRGYLYEQYF.

This clonotype was found many times. This chain joins TRBV12-3 or TRBV12-4 and TRBJ1-1; D gene uncertain. Trimming left V 3 bases short and J 8 bases short, with 10 bases between. This CDR3 spans 12 amino acids. The CDR3 is CASSFPLREAFF. The CDR3 DNA follows: TGTGCCAGCAGTTTCCCTCTCCGAGAAGCTTTCTTT.

This clonotype has just a few counts. The V call is TRBV6-1, the J call TRBJ2-4; possibly TRBD1 for D (6 bases). Trimming took off 6 bases at V and 3 bases at J, with 21 bases between the two ends. CDR1 MNHNS and CDR2 SASEGT come from the germline V gene. CDR3 length: 17 amino acids. CDR3 loop: CASSPLETGYVKNIQYF. In nucleotides, the CDR3 is TGTGCCAGCAGCCCGCTTGAGACAGGTTATGTCAAAAACATTCAGTACTTC.

The gene calls are TRBV20-1 and TRBJ2-5, with TRBD2 matching over 9 bases. The CDR3 sequence is 15 residues long. Germline CDR1 DFQATT, CDR2 SNEGSKA (reference sequence). J was trimmed by 4 bases and V by 3 bases; bases with no gene match: 9. CDR3 loop: CSASRLAGTTETQYF. In nucleotides, the CDR3 is TGCAGTGCTAGTAGGCTAGCGGGAACTACAGAGACCCAGTACTTC.

The sample holds a few counts of this clonotype. J is TRBJ2-1 and V is TRBV20-1, with TRBD2 identical over 8 bases. With the DNA end fitting TRBJ2-5 better, the J assignment may be wrong. The germline V gene has CDR1 DFQATT and CDR2 SNEGSKA (reference sequence). This CDR3 is 16 amino acids long. The CDR3 bases are TGCAGTGCTAGAAGTCTCAGCGGGAGTAGGTCGGAGACCCAGTACTTC. It yields the protein CSARSLSGSRSETQYF.

Only one count was recorded for this clonotype. J is TRBJ1-6 and V is TRBV27; tentatively, D is TRBD1 (5 bases). Germline CDR1 MNHEY, CDR2 SMNVEV (reference sequence). This CDR3 is built from 16 residues. Trimming shortened V by 6 bases and J by 7 bases, and 19 bases separated the two germline ends. CDR3 amino acids: CASSLGWGEGNSPLHF. The CDR3 DNA follows: TGTGCCAGCAGCTTAGGATGGGGGGAGGGGAATTCACCCCTCCACTTT.

The chain combines TRBV9 with TRBJ1-2, with 9 bases identical to TRBD1. V was pared by 3 bases and J by 7 bases, with 10 bases of the junction left unmatched. Looked up from germline, CDR1 is SGDLS and CDR2 is YYNGEE. This CDR3 spans 15 amino acids. For the CDR3, the DNA is TGTGCCAGCAGCGCCTCGGGACAGGGTTTCATTGGCTACACCTTC. Translated: CASSASGQGFIGYTF.

This clonotype was seen ten or more times. The rearrangement uses TRBV28 and TRBJ2-3; D gene ambiguous. This CDR3 spans 14 amino acids. The V and J ends lost 1 base and 0 bases respectively, with 5 bases between them. CDR1 and CDR2 from the germline V gene are MDHEN and SYDVKM. CDR3 sequence: CASSLFASTDTQYF. The CDR3 coding sequence is TGTGCCAGCAGTTTATTCGCGAGCACAGATACGCAGTATTTT.

This clonotype has only a few counts. The V call is TRBV6-2 or TRBV6-3, the J call TRBJ2-7; tentative D call: TRBD1 (5 bases). The germline V gene has CDR1 MNHEY and CDR2 SVGEGT. The V end was cut by 2 bases, the J end by 3 bases, with 8 bases between. The CDR3 extends over 13 amino acids. CDR3 coding DNA: TGTGCCAGCAGTTACGGTACAGGCTACGAGCAGTACTTC. Protein: CASSYGTGYEQYF.

This clonotype was counted a few times. The genes are TRBV28 and TRBJ2-2; the D is unclear. V shed 3 bases and J shed 2 bases, with 10 bases lying between them. The CDR3 extends over 15 amino acids. CDR1 and CDR2 from the germline V gene are MDHEN and SYDVKM. The CDR3 spells CASSFFLANTGELFF. In DNA, the CDR3 is TGTGCCAGCAGTTTTTTTTTGGCTAACACCGGGGAGCTGTTTTTT.

The CDR3 bases are TGCGCCAGCAGCTTGGTTCCTGACAGTAACTCTGGAAACACCATATATTTT. The encoded protein is CASSLVPDSNSGNTIYF. The chain recombines TRBV5-1 with TRBJ1-3; the D gene is possibly TRBD1 (5 bases). Germline-derived CDR1 and CDR2 are SGHRS and YFSETQ. The CDR3 is 17 residues long. Trimming pared 0 bases from V and 0 bases from J, leaving 13 bases between.

This clonotype was seen more than once but under ten times. The J gene is TRBJ1-2, the V gene TRBV7-2; D is undetermined. V dropped 3 bases and J dropped 2 bases, with 7 bases sitting between them. Germline CDR1 and CDR2: SGHTA and FQGNSA. CDR3 length: 13 residues. The CDR3 DNA is TGTGCCAGCAGCTTTGGCAAAAACTATGGCTACACCTTC. Protein sequence: CASSFGKNYGYTF.

V usage is TRBV6-1 and J usage is TRBJ2-7; 7 nucleotides align to TRBD2. Germline CDR1 and CDR2: MNHNS and SASEGT. The CDR3 has 13 residues. Trimming at V came to 9 bases and at J to 4 bases, leaving 9 bases not matched to a gene. CDR3 region: CASMDSGPYEQYF. The CDR3, as DNA: TGTGCCAGTATGGATAGCGGGCCTTACGAGCAGTACTTC.

This clonotype has more than one count but fewer than ten. The chain is built from TRBV20-1 and TRBJ2-7, with 8 bases fitting TRBD2. The CDR3 spans 13 residues. Germline CDR1 and CDR2: DFQATT and SNEGSKA (reference sequence). V lost 4 bases to trimming and J lost 2 bases; unmatched junction nucleotides: 4. The CDR3 DNA reads as TGCAGTGCTACCCCGACTAGCGCCTACGAGCAGTACTTC. The encoded protein is CSATPTSAYEQYF.